This T cell receptor beta chain was recorded in a study of T cells expressing NK-cell markers. TCRdb re-analyzed the 5' RACE reads; it lists each CDR3 protein once, without DNA. The listing records 250,000 to 300,000 distinct CDR3 sequences. On this clonotype itself: Its antigen is currently unknown.

Study-wide points: Of the CD8+ T cell pool in roughly six donors, roughly 1.0-7.0% was accounted for by dominant NKG2C+ clonotypes.

The CDR3 has 14 amino acids. Germline CDR1 is LGHNT and CDR2 is FRNRAP. The source of this sequence is a man between 18 and 29 years old in good health. The genes are TRBV12-5 and TRBJ2-2. The sample consisted of blood T cells: a sorted CD56 or NKG2C T cell subset, CD4+ or CD8+ T cells, or bulk PBMC T cells (not recorded which). The CDR3 protein is CASGNILRGGELFF.